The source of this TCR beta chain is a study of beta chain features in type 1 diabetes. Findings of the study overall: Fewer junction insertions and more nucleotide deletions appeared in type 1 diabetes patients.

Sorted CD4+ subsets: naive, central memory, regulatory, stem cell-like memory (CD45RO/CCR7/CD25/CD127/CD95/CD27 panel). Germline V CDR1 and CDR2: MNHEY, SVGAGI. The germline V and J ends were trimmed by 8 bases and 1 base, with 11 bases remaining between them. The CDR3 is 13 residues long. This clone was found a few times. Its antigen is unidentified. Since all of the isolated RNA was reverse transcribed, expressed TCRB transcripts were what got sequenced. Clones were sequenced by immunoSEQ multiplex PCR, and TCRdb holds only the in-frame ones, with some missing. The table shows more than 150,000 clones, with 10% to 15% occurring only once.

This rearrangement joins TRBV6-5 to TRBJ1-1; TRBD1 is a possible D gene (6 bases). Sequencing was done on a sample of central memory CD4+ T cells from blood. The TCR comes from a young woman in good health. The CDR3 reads CASQGSTNTEAFF. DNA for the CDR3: TGTGCCAGCCAGGGGTCGACGAACACTGAAGCTTTCTTT.